This TCR beta chain came from a study of T cell responses to AZD1222 COVID-19 vaccine. On the study more broadly: It was second doses at about 4 or about 12 weeks that were pooled.

Per the germline V gene, CDR1 is SGDLS and CDR2 is YYNGEE. The length of the CDR3 is 16 residues. Losses at the gene ends were 0 bases for V and 9 bases for J; bases not matched to a gene: 11. Remarks on this clone: Its antigen is undetermined.

Study-wide findings and caveats: Among spike-specific TCRs, nearly half reportedly target unmutated variant regions.

Measured with immunoSEQ multiplex PCR; TCRdb has only the in-frame clones, and not every one. Here the sample spans approximately 110,000 clones, about 88% being singletons. The sequence derives from an adult in good health. The J gene is TRBJ2-1, the V gene TRBV9; 8 bases map to TRBD1. Sequencing used peripheral blood, obtained on day 0 of AZD1222 vaccination. CDR3 residues: CASSVGQRQGPPEQFF. CDR3 sequence (DNA): TGTGCCAGCAGCGTAGGTCAGAGACAGGGGCCGCCTGAGCAGTTCTTC.